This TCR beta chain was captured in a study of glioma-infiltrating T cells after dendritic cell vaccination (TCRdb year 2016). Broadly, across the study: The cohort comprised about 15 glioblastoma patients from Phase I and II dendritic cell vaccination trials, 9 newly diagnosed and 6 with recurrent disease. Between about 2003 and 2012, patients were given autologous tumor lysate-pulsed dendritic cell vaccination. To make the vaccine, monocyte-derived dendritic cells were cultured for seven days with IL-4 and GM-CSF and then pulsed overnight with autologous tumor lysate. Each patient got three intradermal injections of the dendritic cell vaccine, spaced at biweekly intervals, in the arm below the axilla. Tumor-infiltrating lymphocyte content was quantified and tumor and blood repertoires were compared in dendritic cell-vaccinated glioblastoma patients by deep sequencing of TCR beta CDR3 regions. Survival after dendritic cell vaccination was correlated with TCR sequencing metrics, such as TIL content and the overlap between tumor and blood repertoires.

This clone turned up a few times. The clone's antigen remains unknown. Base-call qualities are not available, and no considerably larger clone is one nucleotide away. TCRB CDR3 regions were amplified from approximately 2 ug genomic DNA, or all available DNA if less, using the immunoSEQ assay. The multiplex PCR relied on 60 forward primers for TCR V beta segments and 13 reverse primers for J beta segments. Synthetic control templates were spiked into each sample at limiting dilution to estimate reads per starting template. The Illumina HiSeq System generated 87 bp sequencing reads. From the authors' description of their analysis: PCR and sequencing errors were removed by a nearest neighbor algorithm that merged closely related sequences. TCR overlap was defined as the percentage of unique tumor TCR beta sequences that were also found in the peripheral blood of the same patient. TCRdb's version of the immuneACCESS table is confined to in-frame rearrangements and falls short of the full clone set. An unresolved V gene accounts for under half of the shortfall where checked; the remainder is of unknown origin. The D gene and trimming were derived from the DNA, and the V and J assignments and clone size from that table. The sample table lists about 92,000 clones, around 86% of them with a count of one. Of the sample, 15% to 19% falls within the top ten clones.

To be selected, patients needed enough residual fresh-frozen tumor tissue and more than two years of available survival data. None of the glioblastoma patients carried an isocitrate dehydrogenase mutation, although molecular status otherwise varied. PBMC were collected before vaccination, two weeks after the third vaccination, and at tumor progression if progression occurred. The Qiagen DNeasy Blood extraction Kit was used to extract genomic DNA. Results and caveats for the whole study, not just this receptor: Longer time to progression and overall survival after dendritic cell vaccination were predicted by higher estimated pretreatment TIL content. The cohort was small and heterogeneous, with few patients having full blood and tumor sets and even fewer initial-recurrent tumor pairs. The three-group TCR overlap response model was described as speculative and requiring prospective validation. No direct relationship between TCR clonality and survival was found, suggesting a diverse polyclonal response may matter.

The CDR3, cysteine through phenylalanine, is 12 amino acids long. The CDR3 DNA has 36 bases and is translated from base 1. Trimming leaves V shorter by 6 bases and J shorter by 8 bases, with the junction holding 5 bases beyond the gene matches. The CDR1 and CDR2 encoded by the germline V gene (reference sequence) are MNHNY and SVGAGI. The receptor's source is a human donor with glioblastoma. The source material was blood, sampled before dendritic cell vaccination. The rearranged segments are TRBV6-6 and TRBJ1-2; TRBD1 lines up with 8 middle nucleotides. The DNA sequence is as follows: TGTGCCAGCAGAGTCTACAGGGGGGGCTACACCTTC. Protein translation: CASRVYRGGYTF.